A single sample is the source of the 7 T cell receptor beta chains below, sequenced in a study of blood T cell repertoires in COVID-19. Here immunoSEQ multiplex PCR was the method, and the copy in TCRdb shows in-frame clones only, minus some. The sample holds roughly 150,000 clones, about 83% seen once. Sequencing input: peripheral blood. These receptors all come from a human donor in a cohort sampled during active COVID-19.

The V gene is TRBV7-2, the J gene TRBJ2-7; TRBD1 agrees at 7 bases. The CDR3 contains 13 residues. In germline, CDR1 is SGHTA, CDR2 FQGNSA. Trimming cost V 1 base and J 7 bases; bases outside gene matches: 4. CDR3 DNA sequence: TGTGCCAGCAGCTTAGTTTGGACAGGAGAGCAGTACTTC. Its translation: CASSLVWTGEQYF.

The gene calls are TRBV6-5 and TRBJ2-7; 7 bases map to TRBD1. The length of the CDR3 is 14 residues. V lost 0 bases to trimming and J lost 7 bases; unmatched junction nucleotides: 6. Looked up from germline, CDR1 is MNHEY and CDR2 is SVGAGI. The CDR3 loop is CASSYSRGLGEQYF. The CDR3 nucleotides are TGTGCCAGCAGTTACTCTAGGGGGCTGGGGGAGCAGTACTTC.

The sample holds one count of this clone. The rearrangement links TRBV7-3 to TRBJ2-7, with a weak D call TRBD2 (5 bases). Germline CDR1 and CDR2: SGHTA and FQGTGA. The CDR3 has 20 residues. The V and J ends lost 1 base and 3 bases respectively, with 28 bases between them. CDR3 sequence: CASSLIGPGISRAANYEQYF. The CDR3 DNA follows: TGTGCCAGCAGCTTAATTGGCCCGGGGATTAGTCGGGCCGCTAACTACGAGCAGTACTTC.

V gene TRBV19 combines with J gene TRBJ2-3, with 8 bases aligning to TRBD2. The trim removed 5 bases at V and 4 bases at J, leaving 11 bases unmatched. The CDR3 has 16 residues. Germline CDR1 and CDR2: LNHDA and SQIVND (reference sequence). The CDR3 DNA is TGTGCCAGTAGTCCCCGGGGTAGCGGGACTGCAGATACGCAGTATTTT. Translated: CASSPRGSGTADTQYF.

Only one count was recorded for this clone. The chain couples TRBV6-6 to TRBJ2-5; TRBD2 is a possible D gene (7 bases). The CDR3 totals 15 residues. Deletions cut 6 bases from V and 5 bases from J, with 19 bases between. Germline V gives CDR1 MNHNY, CDR2 SVGAGI (reference sequence). The CDR3 sequence: CASSPLRGAQETQYF. The CDR3 DNA reads as TGTGCCAGCAGCCCCCTCCGGGGGGCCCAGGAGACCCAGTACTTC.

This clone was recorded a few times. This chain joins TRBV7-9 and TRBJ2-7; tentatively, D is TRBD2 (5 bases). CDR1 is SEHNR, CDR2 FQNEAQ, per germline (reference sequence). The length of the CDR3 is 12 residues. Trimming took 6 bases from V and 6 from J, leaving 12 bases between them. CDR3 region: CASRSSKGEQYF. CDR3 nucleotides: TGTGCCAGCAGATCTAGCAAGGGCGAGCAGTACTTC. Based on the CDR3 plus reference TRBV7-9 and TRBJ2-7, the full variable domain is DTGVSQNPRHKITKRGQNVTFRCDPISEHNRLYWYRQTLGQGPEFLTYFQNEAQLEKSRLLSDRFSAERPKGSFSTLEIQRTEQGDSAMYLCASRSSKGEQYFGPGTRLTVT.

The chain carries TRBV7-9 and TRBJ1-1; D is ambiguous. This CDR3 contains 14 residues. Trimming removed 2 bases at V and 3 bases at J, with 10 bases between. Per germline, CDR1 SEHNR and CDR2 FQNEAQ (reference sequence). CDR3 sequence reads: CASSLQAYHTEAFF. The DNA of the CDR3 is TGTGCCAGCAGCTTACAGGCTTATCACACTGAAGCTTTCTTT. The variable domain in full, completed from reference TRBV7-9 and TRBJ1-1, reads DTGVSQNPRHKITKRGQNVTFRCDPISEHNRLYWYRQTLGQGPEFLTYFQNEAQLEKSRLLSDRFSAERPKGSFSTLEIQRTEQGDSAMYLCASSLQAYHTEAFFGQGTRLTVV.